A selection of T cell receptor beta chains follows, all from one sample in a study of T cell responses to AZD1222 COVID-19 vaccine. Here immunoSEQ multiplex PCR was the method, and the copy in TCRdb shows in-frame clones only, minus some. This table has over 200,000 clones, 90% to 95% appearing once. The sample here was peripheral blood, taken 28 days after the second dose of the MenACWY control vaccine. The receptors stem from an adult who received the MenACWY meningococcal vaccine as a control. Each CDR3 is given with its conserved first and last residue. The D gene is left open where the match is weak. Rows may omit the clone size; those that give it use once, few, many or a size class.

D gene: TRBD1
J gene: TRBJ1-5
V gene: TRBV6-4
clone size: NA
CDR3 DNA: TGTGCCAGCAGCCCCCCGGCGGACAGGGTCGCGTGGAATAGCAATCAGCCCCAGCATTTT
CDR3 protein: CASSPPADRVAWNSNQPQHF

D gene: TRBD1
J gene: TRBJ2-7
V gene: TRBV11-2
clone size: NA
CDR3 DNA: TGTGCCAGCAGCTTAGGCGGACAGGGCGGCGAGCAGTACTTC
CDR3 protein: CASSLGGQGGEQYF

D gene: NA
J gene: TRBJ1-6
V gene: TRBV6-5
clone size: once
CDR3 DNA: TGTGCCAGCAAGATGGCAGGGGATAATTCACCCCTCCACTTT
CDR3 protein: CASKMAGDNSPLHF

D gene: NA
J gene: TRBJ1-5
V gene: TRBV2
clone size: NA
CDR3 DNA: TGTGCCAGCAGAGACAGTCCGTATAGCAATCAGCCCCAGCATTTT
CDR3 protein: CASRDSPYSNQPQHF

D gene: NA
J gene: TRBJ2-3
V gene: TRBV28
clone size: NA
CDR3 DNA: TGTGCCAGCAGTGAGGAGGTAGATACGCAGTATTTT
CDR3 protein: CASSEEVDTQYF

D gene: NA
J gene: TRBJ2-1
V gene: TRBV7-6
clone size: NA
CDR3 DNA: TGTGCCAGCAGCCCAGACTACGTGGCCTTCACGGATGAGCAGTTCTTC
CDR3 protein: CASSPDYVAFTDEQFF

D gene: TRBD1
J gene: TRBJ1-1
V gene: TRBV6-5
clone size: NA
CDR3 DNA: TGTGCCAGCAGTACAACAGGGGGCTCGGGGACTGAAGCTTTCTTT
CDR3 protein: CASSTTGGSGTEAFF

D gene: TRBD1
J gene: TRBJ2-7
V gene: TRBV10-3
clone size: once
CDR3 DNA: TGTGCCATCAGCCCGGGACAGGGCTACGAGCAGTACTTC
CDR3 protein: CAISPGQGYEQYF

D gene: NA
J gene: TRBJ2-7
V gene: TRBV9
clone size: NA
CDR3 DNA: TGTGCCAGCAGCGCCCATATAGGGGACTACGAGCAGTACTTC
CDR3 protein: CASSAHIGDYEQYF

D gene: NA
J gene: TRBJ1-2
V gene: TRBV7-2
clone size: NA
CDR3 DNA: TGTGCCAGCAGCTTGGTGGTCCTTATTCAGGCTAACTATGGCTACACCTTC
CDR3 protein: CASSLVVLIQANYGYTF

D gene: NA
J gene: TRBJ1-5
V gene: TRBV28
clone size: NA
CDR3 DNA: TGTGCCAGCACCCGAGGCGACCGCATACAGCCCCAGCATTTT
CDR3 protein: CASTRGDRIQPQHF

D gene: NA
J gene: TRBJ1-5
V gene: TRBV25-1
clone size: NA
CDR3 DNA: TGTGCCAGCAGTGAACGCTTGGGAGATCAGCCCCAGCATTTT
CDR3 protein: CASSERLGDQPQHF

D gene: NA
J gene: TRBJ2-2
V gene: TRBV13
clone size: NA
CDR3 DNA: TGTGCCAGCAGCTTAGGGGGATTCGGGGAGCTGTTTTTT
CDR3 protein: CASSLGGFGELFF

D gene: NA
J gene: TRBJ2-1
V gene: TRBV9
clone size: NA
CDR3 DNA: TGTGCCAGCAGCGCGACCATTAGCGGAAATGAGCAGTTCTTC
CDR3 protein: CASSATISGNEQFF

D gene: TRBD2
J gene: TRBJ2-1
V gene: TRBV18
clone size: NA
CDR3 DNA: TGTGCCAGCTCATTTAGCGGGGGCAACTACAATGAGCAGTTCTTC
CDR3 protein: CASSFSGGNYNEQFF

D gene: TRBD2
J gene: TRBJ2-3
V gene: TRBV10-3
clone size: NA
CDR3 DNA: TGTGCCATCAGTGAGTCCCCTAGCGGGAGCACAGATACGCAGTATTTT
CDR3 protein: CAISESPSGSTDTQYF

D gene: NA
J gene: TRBJ1-1
V gene: TRBV6-1
clone size: NA
CDR3 DNA: TGTGCCAGCAGTGACAGGAGGAGCGGAGCTTTCTTT
CDR3 protein: CASSDRRSGAFF

D gene: NA
J gene: TRBJ1-1
V gene: TRBV19
clone size: NA
CDR3 DNA: TGTGCCAGTCGGGAATGGGCTGAAGCTTTCTTT
CDR3 protein: CASREWAEAFF

D gene: NA
J gene: TRBJ2-3
V gene: TRBV3-1/TRBV3-2
clone size: NA
CDR3 DNA: TGTGCCAGCAGCCAAGTAGCGGAGTACCAGGATACGCAGTATTTT
CDR3 protein: CASSQVAEYQDTQYF

D gene: TRBD1
J gene: TRBJ2-2
V gene: TRBV6-5
clone size: NA
CDR3 DNA: TGTGCCAGCCACCGGACAGGGAGCACCGGGGAGCTGTTTTTT
CDR3 protein: CASHRTGSTGELFF

D gene: TRBD1
J gene: TRBJ2-1
V gene: TRBV5-4
clone size: NA
CDR3 DNA: TGTGCCAGCAGCTTGGAGGACAGGGGTTACAATGAGCAGTTCTTC
CDR3 protein: CASSLEDRGYNEQFF

D gene: NA
J gene: TRBJ2-1
V gene: TRBV11-2
clone size: NA
CDR3 DNA: TGTGCCAGCAGCTTAGATGAGCGGGCGCAGTTCTTC
CDR3 protein: CASSLDERAQFF

D gene: TRBD1
J gene: TRBJ1-4
V gene: TRBV2
clone size: NA
CDR3 DNA: TGTGCCAGCAGTGTACAGGGGATAGGTGAAAAACTGTTTTTT
CDR3 protein: CASSVQGIGEKLFF

D gene: NA
J gene: TRBJ1-5
V gene: TRBV27
clone size: NA
CDR3 DNA: TGTGCCAGCAGCCCGAGGGGGGTTGGTCAGCCCCAGCATTTT
CDR3 protein: CASSPRGVGQPQHF

D gene: TRBD2
J gene: TRBJ2-3
V gene: TRBV7-9
clone size: NA
CDR3 DNA: TGTGCCAGCAGCTTAGTTAGCGGGGTGGATACGCAGTATTTT
CDR3 protein: CASSLVSGVDTQYF

D gene: TRBD2
J gene: TRBJ2-7
V gene: TRBV6-1
clone size: NA
CDR3 DNA: TGTGCCAGCAGTGAAGCTGGGACTAGCGGGCTCAGCTCCTACGAGCAGTACTTC
CDR3 protein: CASSEAGTSGLSSYEQYF

D gene: TRBD1
J gene: TRBJ1-4
V gene: TRBV7-8
clone size: NA
CDR3 DNA: TGTGCCAGCAGCCTCAGGGGGGAAAAACTGTTTTTT
CDR3 protein: CASSLRGEKLFF

D gene: NA
J gene: TRBJ2-7
V gene: TRBV5-4
clone size: NA
CDR3 DNA: TGTGCCAGCAGCTTGGCGTTAGGCGGCTACGAGCAGTACTTC
CDR3 protein: CASSLALGGYEQYF

D gene: TRBD2
J gene: TRBJ2-3
V gene: TRBV5-1
clone size: NA
CDR3 DNA: TGCGCCAGCAGCTTGGCCTCGAGACTAGCAATAGATACGCAGTATTTT
CDR3 protein: CASSLASRLAIDTQYF

D gene: NA
J gene: TRBJ2-3
V gene: TRBV9
clone size: NA
CDR3 DNA: TGTGCCAGCAGCAGTAGATGGAGTTTCGGGGCAGATACGCAGTATTTT
CDR3 protein: CASSSRWSFGADTQYF

D gene: NA
J gene: TRBJ2-5
V gene: TRBV4-2
clone size: NA
CDR3 DNA: TGTGCCAGCAGCCAAGATTGGGGTTCGGGGGCCCAGTACTTC
CDR3 protein: CASSQDWGSGAQYF

D gene: NA
J gene: TRBJ1-4
V gene: TRBV9
clone size: NA
CDR3 DNA: TGTGCCAGCAGCGCTACGGGGGGTCCTGAAAATGGCCTGTTTTTT
CDR3 protein: CASSATGGPENGLFF

D gene: NA
J gene: TRBJ2-7
V gene: TRBV27
clone size: NA
CDR3 DNA: TGTGCCAGCAGTTTCACCCAAAGCTCCTACGAGCAGTACTTC
CDR3 protein: CASSFTQSSYEQYF

D gene: NA
J gene: TRBJ2-7
V gene: TRBV15
clone size: NA
CDR3 DNA: TGTGCCACCAGCAGAGATAGGTCCTACGAGCAGTACTTC
CDR3 protein: CATSRDRSYEQYF

D gene: NA
J gene: TRBJ1-3
V gene: TRBV19
clone size: NA
CDR3 DNA: TGTGCCAGTAGTATCGGCTCTGGAAACACCATATATTTT
CDR3 protein: CASSIGSGNTIYF

D gene: TRBD2
J gene: TRBJ2-7
V gene: TRBV10-3
clone size: NA
CDR3 DNA: TGTGCCATCAGTCTAGCGGGGGCAACCAGCTCCTACGAGCAGTACTTC
CDR3 protein: CAISLAGATSSYEQYF

D gene: TRBD2
J gene: TRBJ2-7
V gene: TRBV5-1
clone size: few
CDR3 DNA: TGCGCCAGCAGCTACGCCCGCTCGGGACTACGCCCTGGGGACGAGCAGTACTTC
CDR3 protein: CASSYARSGLRPGDEQYF

D gene: NA
J gene: TRBJ1-2
V gene: TRBV30
clone size: NA
CDR3 DNA: TGTGCCTGGAGTGTACGGGCAGGGAAGAACTATGGCTACACCTTC
CDR3 protein: CAWSVRAGKNYGYTF

D gene: TRBD1
J gene: TRBJ1-2
V gene: TRBV29-1
clone size: NA
CDR3 DNA: TGCAGCGTTGAAGACGGGACAGGCTGGCTTGACTATGGCTACACCTTC
CDR3 protein: CSVEDGTGWLDYGYTF

D gene: NA
J gene: TRBJ2-7
V gene: TRBV28
clone size: NA
CDR3 DNA: TGTGCCAGCATGGTAGGGGATCGCGAGCAGTACTTC
CDR3 protein: CASMVGDREQYF

D gene: NA
J gene: TRBJ2-1
V gene: TRBV4-2
clone size: NA
CDR3 DNA: TGTGCCAGCAGCCAAGCTGGGAATGAGCAGTTCTTC
CDR3 protein: CASSQAGNEQFF

D gene: TRBD2
J gene: TRBJ2-7
V gene: TRBV5-4
clone size: NA
CDR3 DNA: TGTGCCAGCAGCCCAAGCGGGAGTTCCGCCTACGAGCAGTACTTC
CDR3 protein: CASSPSGSSAYEQYF